This T cell receptor beta chain was identified in a study of Ad26.COV2.S vaccination and SARS-CoV-2 variants (dated by TCRdb to 2020 to 2023). Notes on the research overall: Vaccine-arm donors were drawn from COV1001, a multicentre, randomized, double-blind, placebo-controlled phase I-IIa trial of Ad26.COV2.S in healthy adults. Ad26.COV2.S was administered intramuscularly at a dose of 5x10^10 or 1x10^11 viral particles, either as one shot or as two shots given 56 days apart. Sequencing of the TCRbeta repertoire served to evaluate the specificity and breadth of SARS-CoV-2-reactive T cell receptors following Ad26.COV2.S vaccination. Participants in the trial were split at random into five groups of five each, receiving low-dose or high-dose Ad26.COV2.S once or twice, or else placebo on both occasions. The TCR-sequenced set comprised approximately 32 samples: around 20 Ad26.COV2.S vaccine recipients, 5 placebo recipients and 8 SARS-CoV-2 convalescent individuals. Investigators remained blinded to trial group allocation during experiments and outcome assessment.

The immunoSEQ Assay was used to sequence TCRbeta CDR3 regions. After extraction, genomic DNA underwent amplification by bias-controlled multiplex PCR, followed by high-throughput sequencing. The authors' pipeline ran thus. To quantify the absolute abundance of every unique TCRbeta CDR3 region, sequences were collapsed and filtered. T cell fraction was estimated by normalizing TCRbeta template counts to usable DNA, which was measured by amplifying reference genes present in all nucleated cells. Repertoire TCRs were annotated as SARS-CoV-2-specific by exact matching of V gene, CDR3 amino acid sequence and J gene to a known reactive TCR set. The reference SARS-CoV-2 TCR set was obtained from MIRA and was filtered for enrichment in COVID-19-positive ImmuneCODE repertoires, whereby public or cross-reactive TCRs were removed. Drawing on the MIRA antigens, annotated TCRs were analysed further at the level of specific ORF or position within ORF. Depth was the summed frequency of annotated unique rearrangements, while breadth was defined as annotated unique rearrangements over total unique productive rearrangements. Two-sided Wilcoxon rank-sum tests were used to compare TCR breadth between groups. The clones in this table, taken by TCRdb from immuneACCESS, are in-frame only. Not every clone is retained; where verified, under half of the shortfall comes from an unresolved V gene, and the cause of the rest is unknown. V, J and clone size are taken as reported in that table, and D and trimming were inferred from the DNA itself. The sample yields some 420,000 clones; 85% to 90% were counted once. The leading ten clones occupy 3.6% of the sample.

This specimen's treatment or condition label, interpreted: some 20 received Ad26.COV2.S at low or high dose, single or two shots; five or six received placebo; per-sample allocation not given. Repertoires of vaccine and placebo recipients were sequenced from samples taken on day 63 after the first injection. Between 29 July and 7 August 2020, Cohort 1b enrolled 25 adults aged 18-55 years at one site in Boston, USA. Ad26.COV2.S was a replication-incompetent adenovirus type 26 vector expressing a prefusion-stabilized SARS-CoV-2 spike protein from the original Wuhan strain. Compared with germline, V lacks 12 bases and J lacks 5 bases; bases without a gene match: 6. For CDR1 and CDR2, the germline V gene lists KGHDR and SFDVKD. The CDR3 runs 13 residues from the cysteine to the phenylalanine. The only DNA kept is the CDR3, 39 bases in frame from the first base. This clone was observed at least ten times. Its target antigen remains unknown. No clone much larger than this one lies a single base away; base qualities are absent.

Here is what the overall study found, with its caveats: Comparing responses between vaccine doses or regimens was not something the study was powered to do. Spike-specific TCR breadth was higher in Ad26.COV2.S recipients than in placebo recipients (P = 0.0014). The authors noted that the TCR breadth and depth analyses may have underestimated total T cell responses. Substantial breadth of spike-specific CD8+ and CD4+ T cell responses was reported after vaccination. Vaccine and placebo recipients had comparable non-spike TCR breadth, which fits with the vaccine containing only spike.

This receptor chain uses TRBV24-1 and TRBJ2-2; TRBD1 matches 9 bases in the middle. This receptor was identified in a person aged 18-65 years who received the Ad26.COV2.S COVID-19 vaccine or a placebo. The sequencing used peripheral blood, collected in a trial of Ad26.COV2.S vaccine versus placebo. The nucleotide sequence reads TGTGCCGTCCGGGACAGGGTAACCGGGGAGCTGTTTTTT. Its coded protein is CAVRDRVTGELFF.